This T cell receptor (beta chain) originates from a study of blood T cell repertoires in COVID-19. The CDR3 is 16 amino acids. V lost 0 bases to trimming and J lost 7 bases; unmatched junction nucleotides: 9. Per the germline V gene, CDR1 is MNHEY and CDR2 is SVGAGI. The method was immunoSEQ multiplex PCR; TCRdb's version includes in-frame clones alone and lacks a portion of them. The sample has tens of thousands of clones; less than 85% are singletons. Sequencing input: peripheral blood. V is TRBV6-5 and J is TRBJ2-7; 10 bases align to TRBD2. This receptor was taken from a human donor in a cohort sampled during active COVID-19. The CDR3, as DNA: TGTGCCAGCAGTTACTCGTGGGCTAGCGGGGGCGAGGAGCAGTACTTC. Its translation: CASSYSWASGGEEQYF.